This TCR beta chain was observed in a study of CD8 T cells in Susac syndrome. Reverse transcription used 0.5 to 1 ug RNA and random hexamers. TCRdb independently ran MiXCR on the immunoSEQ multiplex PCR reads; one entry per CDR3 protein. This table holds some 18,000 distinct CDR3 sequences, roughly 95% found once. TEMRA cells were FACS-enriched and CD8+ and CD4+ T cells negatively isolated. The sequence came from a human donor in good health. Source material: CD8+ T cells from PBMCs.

CDR3 loop: CAWNYGARTEAFF. The CDR3 coding sequence is TGTGCCTGGAATTACGGGGCGCGGACTGAAGCTTTCTTT. The chain joins TRBV30 to TRBJ1-1; D is perhaps TRBD1 (5 bases). CDR1 is GTSNPN, CDR2 SVGIG, per germline (reference sequence). The CDR3 extends over 13 amino acids. V dropped 4 bases and J dropped 5 bases, with 14 bases sitting between them.